This T cell receptor beta chain was captured in a study of T cells expressing NK-cell markers. TCRdb reprocessed the 5' RACE reads; each CDR3 protein has one entry and no DNA is given. Seen in this sample are about 160,000 distinct CDR3 sequences; the ten most common clones hold around 18%. The receptor's source is a woman between 18 and 69 years old in good health. The sequencing sample was made of blood T cells: a sorted CD56 or NKG2C T cell subset, CD4+ or CD8+ T cells, or bulk PBMC T cells (not recorded which).

CDR3 sequence reads: CASSKGTSGGLSQETQYF. The chain employs TRBV7-3 and TRBJ2-5; TCRdb proposes TRBD2, but this gene call is untestable without DNA. CDR1 and CDR2 (germline): SGHTA, FQGTGA. The CDR3 totals 18 residues.